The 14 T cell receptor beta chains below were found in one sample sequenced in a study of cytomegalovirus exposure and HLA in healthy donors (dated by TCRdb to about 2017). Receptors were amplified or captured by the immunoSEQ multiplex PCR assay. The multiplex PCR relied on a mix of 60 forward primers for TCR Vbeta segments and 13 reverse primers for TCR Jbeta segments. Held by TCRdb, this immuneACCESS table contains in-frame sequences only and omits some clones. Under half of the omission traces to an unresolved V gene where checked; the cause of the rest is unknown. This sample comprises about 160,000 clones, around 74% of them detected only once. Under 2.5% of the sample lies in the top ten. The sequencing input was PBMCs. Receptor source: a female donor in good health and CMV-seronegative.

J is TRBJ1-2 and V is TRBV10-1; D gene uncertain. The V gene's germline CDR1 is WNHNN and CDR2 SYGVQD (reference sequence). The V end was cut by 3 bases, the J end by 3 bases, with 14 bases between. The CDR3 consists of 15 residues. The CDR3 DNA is TGCGCCAGCAGTGAATATCGGGGATTAGACTATGGCTACACCTTC. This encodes CASSEYRGLDYGYTF.

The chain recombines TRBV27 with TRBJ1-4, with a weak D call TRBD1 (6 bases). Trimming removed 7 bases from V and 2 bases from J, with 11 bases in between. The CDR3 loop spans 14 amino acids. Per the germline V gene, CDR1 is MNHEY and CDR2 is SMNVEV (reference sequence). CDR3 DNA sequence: TGTGCCAGCAAGGACAGATTCACTAATGAAAAACTGTTTTTT. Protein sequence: CASKDRFTNEKLFF.

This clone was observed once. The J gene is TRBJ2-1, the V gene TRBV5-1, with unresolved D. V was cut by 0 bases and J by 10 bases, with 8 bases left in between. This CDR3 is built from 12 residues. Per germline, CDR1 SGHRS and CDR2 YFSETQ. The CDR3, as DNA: TGCGCCAGCAGCTTGGAAAGTCGGGAGCAGTTCTTC. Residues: CASSLESREQFF.

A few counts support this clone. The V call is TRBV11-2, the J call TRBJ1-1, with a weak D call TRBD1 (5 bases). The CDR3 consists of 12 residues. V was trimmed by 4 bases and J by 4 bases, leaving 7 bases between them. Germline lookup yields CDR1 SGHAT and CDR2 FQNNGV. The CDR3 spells CASSWGGTEAFF. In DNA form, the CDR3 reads TGTGCCAGCAGCTGGGGGGGCACTGAAGCTTTCTTT.

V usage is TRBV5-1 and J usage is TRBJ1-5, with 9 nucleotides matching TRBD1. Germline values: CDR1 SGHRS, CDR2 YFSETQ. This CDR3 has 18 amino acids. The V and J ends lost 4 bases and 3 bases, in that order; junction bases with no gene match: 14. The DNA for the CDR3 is TGCGCCAGCAGCCCCGACCCACCGGGACAGGGCCTCAATCAGCCCCAGCATTTT. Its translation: CASSPDPPGQGLNQPQHF.

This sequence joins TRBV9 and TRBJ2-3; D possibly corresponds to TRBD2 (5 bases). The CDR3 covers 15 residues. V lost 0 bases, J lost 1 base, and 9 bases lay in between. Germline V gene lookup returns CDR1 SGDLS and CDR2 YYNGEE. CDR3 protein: CASSVGHGGTDTQYF. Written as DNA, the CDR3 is TGTGCCAGCAGCGTAGGTCACGGGGGCACAGATACGCAGTATTTT.

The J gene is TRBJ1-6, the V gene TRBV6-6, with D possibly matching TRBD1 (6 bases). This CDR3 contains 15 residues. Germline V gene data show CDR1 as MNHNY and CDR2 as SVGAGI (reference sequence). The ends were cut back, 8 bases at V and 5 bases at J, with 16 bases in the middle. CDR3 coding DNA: TGTGCCAGCGAGGACAGCAGTGCTAATAATTCACCCCTCCACTTT. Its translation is CASEDSSANNSPLHF.

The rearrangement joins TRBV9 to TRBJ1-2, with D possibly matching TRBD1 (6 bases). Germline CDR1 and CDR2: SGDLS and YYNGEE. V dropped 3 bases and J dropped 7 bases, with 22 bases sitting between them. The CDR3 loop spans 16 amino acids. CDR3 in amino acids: CASSGQGTLEAPGYTF. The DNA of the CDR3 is TGTGCCAGCAGCGGCCAGGGGACGTTAGAAGCTCCTGGCTACACCTTC.

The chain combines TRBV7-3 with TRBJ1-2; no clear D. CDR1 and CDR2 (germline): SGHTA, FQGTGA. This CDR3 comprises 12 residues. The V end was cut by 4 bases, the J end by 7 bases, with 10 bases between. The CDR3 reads CASSWVGGGYTF. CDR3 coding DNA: TGTGCCAGCAGCTGGGTGGGAGGTGGCTACACCTTC.

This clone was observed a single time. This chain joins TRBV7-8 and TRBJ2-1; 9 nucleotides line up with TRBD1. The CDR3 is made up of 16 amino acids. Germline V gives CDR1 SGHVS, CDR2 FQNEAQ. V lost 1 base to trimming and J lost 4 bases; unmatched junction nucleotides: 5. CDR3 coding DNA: TGTGCCAGCAGCTTAGAGCGGACAGGGGTTTACAATGAGCAGTTCTTC. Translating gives CASSLERTGVYNEQFF. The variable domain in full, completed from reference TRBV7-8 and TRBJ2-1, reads GAGVSQSPRYKVAKRGQDVALRCDPISGHVSLFWYQQALGQGPEFLTYFQNEAQLDKSGLPSDRFFAERPEGSVSTLKIQRTQQEDSAVYLCASSLERTGVYNEQFFGPGTRLTVL.

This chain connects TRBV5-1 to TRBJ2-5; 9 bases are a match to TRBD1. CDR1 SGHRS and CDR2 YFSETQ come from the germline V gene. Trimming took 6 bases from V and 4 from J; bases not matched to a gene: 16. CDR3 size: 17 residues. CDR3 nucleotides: TGCGCCAGCACGTCATTAGGGGACAGGGTATTAGGAGAGACCCAGTACTTC. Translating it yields CASTSLGDRVLGETQYF. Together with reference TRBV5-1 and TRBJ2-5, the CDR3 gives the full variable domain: KAGVTQTPRYLIKTRGQQVTLSCSPISGHRSVSWYQQTPGQGLQFLFEYFSETQRNKGNFPGRFSGRQFSNSRSEMNVSTLELGDSALYLCASTSLGDRVLGETQYFGPGTRLLVL.

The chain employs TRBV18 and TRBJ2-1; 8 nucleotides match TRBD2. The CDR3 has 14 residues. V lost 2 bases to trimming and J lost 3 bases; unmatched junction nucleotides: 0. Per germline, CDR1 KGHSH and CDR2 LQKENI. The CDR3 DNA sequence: TGTGCCAGCTCACCAGGGACTAGCTACAATGAGCAGTTCTTC. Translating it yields CASSPGTSYNEQFF.

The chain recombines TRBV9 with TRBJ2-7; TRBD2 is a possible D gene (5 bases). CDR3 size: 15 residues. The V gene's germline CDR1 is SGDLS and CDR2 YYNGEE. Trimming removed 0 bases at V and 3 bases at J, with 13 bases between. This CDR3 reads CASSVVPGGLYEQYF. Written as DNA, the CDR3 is TGTGCCAGCAGCGTAGTCCCAGGTGGACTCTACGAGCAGTACTTC.

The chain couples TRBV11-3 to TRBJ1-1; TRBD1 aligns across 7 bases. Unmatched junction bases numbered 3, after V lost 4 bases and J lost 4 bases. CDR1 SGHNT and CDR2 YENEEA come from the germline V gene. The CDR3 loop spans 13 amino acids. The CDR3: CASSSRQGTEAFF. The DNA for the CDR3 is TGTGCCAGCAGCTCGAGACAGGGCACTGAAGCTTTCTTT.